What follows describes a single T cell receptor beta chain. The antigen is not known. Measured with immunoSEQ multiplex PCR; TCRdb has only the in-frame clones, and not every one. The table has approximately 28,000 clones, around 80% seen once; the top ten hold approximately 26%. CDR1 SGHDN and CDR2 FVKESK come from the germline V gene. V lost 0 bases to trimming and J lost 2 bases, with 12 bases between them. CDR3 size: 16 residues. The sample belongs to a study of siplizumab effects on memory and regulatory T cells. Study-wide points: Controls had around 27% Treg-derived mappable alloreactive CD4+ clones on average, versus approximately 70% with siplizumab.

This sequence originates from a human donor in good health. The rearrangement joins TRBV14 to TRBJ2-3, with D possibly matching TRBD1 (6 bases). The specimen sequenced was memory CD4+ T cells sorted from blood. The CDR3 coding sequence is TGTGCCAGCAGCCAAGATATAGGGGGAATCACAGATACGCAGTATTTT. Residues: CASSQDIGGITDTQYF.